This T cell receptor (beta chain) was captured in a study of blood T cell repertoires in COVID-19. Original processing notes: By means of reference gene primer amplification, nucleated cell counts were estimated. Assay used: immunoSEQ multiplex PCR; TCRdb lists only in-frame clones, some missing. V, J and clone size derive from that table, while D and trimming were established from the DNA sequence. Seen here are about 260,000 clones, 86% observed once, and the top ten hold more than 2%. The CDR3 has 15 residues. CDR1 and CDR2 from the germline V gene are LGHNA and YSLEER. V was pared by 1 base and J by 0 bases, with 9 bases between. This clone was seen only once. Resolution of symptoms, clearance, or two negative PCRs was present in recovered Cohort 3 donors.

The origin of this receptor is a woman aged 50 to 60 who had recovered from COVID-19. Sequenced material: PBMCs or T cells enriched from blood (not recorded which). V gene TRBV4-3 combines with J gene TRBJ1-2; possibly TRBD1 for D (6 bases). DNA of the CDR3: TGCGCCAGCAGCCAAGCGGACAGAGCTAACTATGGCTACACCTTC. Its protein is CASSQADRANYGYTF.